This note documents a single T cell receptor beta chain sequence. Its antigen is not known. Primers included in the PCR were 60 Vbeta and 13 Jbeta primers. Data came from immunoSEQ multiplex PCR; TCRdb stores just in-frame clones and leaves some out. The sample yields some 150,000 clones, roughly 85% seen once. The sample originates from a study of cytomegalovirus exposure and HLA in healthy donors. Study-wide results and limits: The CMV antigen specificity of a few CMV-associated chains was confirmed through in vitro analysis.

Material: PBMCs. This sequence originates from a male donor in good health and CMV-seronegative.

The CDR3 DNA sequence: TGTGCCAGCAGTGATCGGGAAAATTCACCCCTCCACTTT. Amino acids: CASSDRENSPLHF. The chain recombines TRBV25-1 with TRBJ1-6; D uncertain. CDR1 and CDR2 from the germline V gene are MGHDK and SYGVNS. V was shortened by 3 bases and J by 7 bases, with 7 bases between the two germline ends. The CDR3 has 13 amino acids.